A selection of T cell receptor beta chains follows, all from one sample in a study of cytomegalovirus exposure and HLA in healthy donors. The assay was immunoSEQ multiplex PCR, and TCRdb's table has in-frame clones only and misses some. The data hold just under 95,000 clones, with roughly 86% observed a single time. The sample comprised PBMCs. Receptors originate from a human donor in good health. Each CDR3 is given with its conserved first and last residue. Fields, in order: D gene, V gene, J gene, clone size, CDR3 protein, CDR3 DNA. The D gene is left open where the match is weak. The size of a clone is reported for some rows only, either as once, few or many, or as a class for expanded clones.

D gene: TRBD2
V gene: TRBV7-9
J gene: TRBJ2-1
clone size: .
CDR3 protein: CASSLGTSYEQFF
CDR3 DNA: TGTGCCAGCAGCCTGGGGACTAGCTATGAGCAGTTCTTC

D gene: .
V gene: TRBV2
J gene: TRBJ2-5
clone size: .
CDR3 protein: CASSDPHGGQETQYF
CDR3 DNA: TGTGCCAGCAGTGACCCACACGGCGGGCAAGAGACCCAGTACTTC

D gene: .
V gene: TRBV11-2
J gene: TRBJ2-1
clone size: .
CDR3 protein: CASTLAGLNEQFF
CDR3 DNA: TGTGCCAGCACCCTGGCGGGACTTAATGAGCAGTTCTTC

D gene: TRBD1
V gene: TRBV29-1
J gene: TRBJ1-6
clone size: .
CDR3 protein: CSVWTGLGPLHF
CDR3 DNA: TGCAGCGTGTGGACAGGGCTGGGTCCCCTCCACTTT

D gene: .
V gene: TRBV7-2
J gene: TRBJ1-1
clone size: .
CDR3 protein: CASSLSTGGSRSAEAFF
CDR3 DNA: TGTGCCAGCAGCTTAAGCACCGGGGGAAGTCGGTCGGCTGAAGCTTTCTTT

D gene: .
V gene: TRBV7-3
J gene: TRBJ2-1
clone size: .
CDR3 protein: CASSLWRRSGVRDEQFF
CDR3 DNA: TGTGCCAGCAGCTTATGGAGGAGGTCGGGGGTCAGGGATGAGCAGTTCTTC

D gene: TRBD1
V gene: TRBV27
J gene: TRBJ2-7
clone size: .
CDR3 protein: CASSSGGSYEQYF
CDR3 DNA: TGTGCCAGCAGTTCAGGGGGCTCCTACGAGCAGTACTTC

D gene: .
V gene: TRBV5-4
J gene: TRBJ1-2
clone size: .
CDR3 protein: CASSLAGEGNYGYTF
CDR3 DNA: TGTGCCAGCAGTCTGGCCGGAGAAGGCAACTATGGCTACACCTTC

D gene: .
V gene: TRBV7-9
J gene: TRBJ2-7
clone size: .
CDR3 protein: CASSYGEAYEQYF
CDR3 DNA: TGTGCCAGCAGCTACGGGGAAGCCTACGAGCAGTACTTC

D gene: .
V gene: TRBV28
J gene: TRBJ2-7
clone size: .
CDR3 protein: CASSLPSLREQYF
CDR3 DNA: TGTGCCAGCAGCCTCCCTTCACTTCGCGAGCAGTACTTC

D gene: TRBD2
V gene: TRBV19
J gene: TRBJ2-1
clone size: .
CDR3 protein: CASSPRSSGRSSYNEQFF
CDR3 DNA: TGTGCCAGTAGTCCTCGCTCTAGCGGGAGGTCCTCCTACAATGAGCAGTTCTTC

D gene: TRBD2
V gene: TRBV4-2
J gene: TRBJ2-1
clone size: .
CDR3 protein: CASSQSVAGVVYEQFF
CDR3 DNA: TGTGCCAGCAGCCAATCCGTAGCGGGAGTGGTGTATGAGCAGTTCTTC

D gene: TRBD2
V gene: TRBV7-8
J gene: TRBJ2-7
clone size: .
CDR3 protein: CASSKTSGGDSSYEQYF
CDR3 DNA: TGTGCCAGCAGCAAGACTAGCGGGGGGGATAGCTCCTACGAGCAGTACTTC

D gene: TRBD2
V gene: TRBV5-1
J gene: TRBJ2-3
clone size: .
CDR3 protein: CASSLQLAGPVDTQYF
CDR3 DNA: TGCGCCAGCAGCCTCCAACTAGCGGGGCCCGTAGATACGCAGTATTTT

D gene: TRBD1
V gene: TRBV7-7
J gene: TRBJ1-1
clone size: .
CDR3 protein: CASSPMSGGTEAFF
CDR3 DNA: TGTGCTAGCAGCCCAATGTCAGGGGGCACTGAAGCTTTCTTT

D gene: TRBD2
V gene: TRBV6-4
J gene: TRBJ2-1
clone size: .
CDR3 protein: CASSKLAGGSSYNEQFF
CDR3 DNA: TGTGCCAGCAGTAAACTAGCGGGGGGAAGCTCCTACAATGAGCAGTTCTTC

D gene: .
V gene: TRBV19
J gene: TRBJ1-5
clone size: .
CDR3 protein: CASTSRYSNQPQHF
CDR3 DNA: TGTGCCAGTACCTCTAGGTATAGCAATCAGCCCCAGCATTTT

D gene: TRBD2
V gene: TRBV4-2
J gene: TRBJ2-3
clone size: .
CDR3 protein: CASSQDFKAGSYSTDTQYF
CDR3 DNA: TGTGCCAGCAGCCAAGATTTCAAAGCGGGGAGTTATAGCACAGATACGCAGTATTTT

D gene: .
V gene: TRBV19
J gene: TRBJ1-2
clone size: .
CDR3 protein: CASSATGRGYGYTF
CDR3 DNA: TGTGCCAGTAGTGCAACGGGCAGGGGCTATGGCTACACCTTC

D gene: TRBD2
V gene: TRBV7-9
J gene: TRBJ2-7
clone size: .
CDR3 protein: CASSFTSGSTEQYF
CDR3 DNA: TGTGCCAGCAGCTTCACTAGCGGGAGTACCGAGCAGTACTTC

D gene: .
V gene: TRBV19
J gene: TRBJ2-5
clone size: .
CDR3 protein: CASSMDTRRGETQYF
CDR3 DNA: TGTGCCAGTAGTATGGACACTCGAAGGGGAGAGACCCAGTACTTC

D gene: .
V gene: TRBV5-1
J gene: TRBJ2-4
clone size: .
CDR3 protein: CASSEAGAGAKNIQYF
CDR3 DNA: TGCGCCAGCAGCGAGGCGGGGGCAGGGGCCAAAAACATTCAGTACTTC

D gene: .
V gene: TRBV6-1
J gene: TRBJ2-7
clone size: few
CDR3 protein: CASSASSRSYEQYF
CDR3 DNA: TGTGCCAGCAGTGCTTCTAGCCGGTCCTACGAGCAGTACTTC